These 21 T cell receptor beta chains share one sample of origin, sequenced in a study of CD8 T cells in Susac syndrome. Random hexamers were used to reverse transcribe the RNA input (about 0.5 to 1 ug). TCRdb ran MiXCR on the immunoSEQ multiplex PCR reads and lists one entry per CDR3 protein. The table lists some 200,000 distinct CDR3 sequences, approximately 90% of them singletons. Sequencing was performed on CD8+ T cells from PBMCs. The origin of the receptors is a human donor with multiple sclerosis.

V and J are TRBV7-9 and TRBJ1-3; no clear D gene. The CDR3 loop spans 16 amino acids. V lost 1 base and J 1 base, leaving 11 bases between the germline ends. Per the germline V gene, CDR1 is SEHNR and CDR2 is FQNEAQ (reference sequence). CDR3 in amino acids: CASSLGRYTSGNTIYF. The DNA of the CDR3 is TGTGCCAGCAGCTTAGGAAGATACACGTCTGGAAACACCATATATTTT.

The chain combines TRBV2 with TRBJ2-1; 10 bases fit TRBD2. With V trimmed by 1 base and J by 3 bases, 3 bases remained unmatched. Germline loops: CDR1 SNHLY, CDR2 FYNNEI. The CDR3 sequence is 16 residues long. The CDR3 here is CASSEGIAGGYNEQFF. The CDR3 coding sequence is TGTGCCAGCAGTGAAGGAATAGCGGGGGGCTACAATGAGCAGTTCTTC.

In this sample, this clonotype turned up a few times. This chain connects TRBV6-5 to TRBJ2-2; unclear D gene. Germline V lookup: CDR1 MNHEY, CDR2 SVGAGI. Trimming left V 8 bases short and J 5 bases short, with 3 bases between. This CDR3 is 10 amino acids long. CDR3 amino acids: CASGTGELFF. The CDR3 DNA reads as TGTGCCAGCGGTACCGGGGAGCTGTTTTTT.

The chain uses TRBV7-9 and TRBJ2-1; D not resolved. Looked up from germline, CDR1 is SEHNR and CDR2 is FQNEAQ (reference sequence). The V end was cut by 8 bases, the J end by 2 bases, with 7 bases between. This CDR3 spans 12 amino acids. This CDR3 is CASSLAYNEQFF. CDR3 coding DNA: TGTGCCAGCTCCCTAGCCTACAATGAGCAGTTCTTC.

The chain links TRBV19 to TRBJ2-3; 14 bases map to TRBD2. This CDR3 has 17 residues. Germline-derived CDR1 and CDR2 are LNHDA and SQIVND (reference sequence). V gave up 5 bases and J gave up 2 bases; unmatched junction bases: 6. The CDR3 DNA reads as TGTGCCAGTAGTCCGGGACTAGCGGGAGTAAACACAGATACGCAGTATTTT. This gives the protein CASSPGLAGVNTDTQYF.

This clonotype has a handful of counts. The chain has TRBV19 and TRBJ2-1; 9 nucleotides match TRBD2. The CDR3 contains 15 residues. The germline V gene encodes CDR1 LNHDA and CDR2 SQIVND (reference sequence). The trim removed 5 bases at V and 4 bases at J, leaving 6 bases unmatched. CDR3 in amino acids: CASSPTSGLYNEQFF. The CDR3 nucleotides read TGTGCCAGTAGTCCTACTAGCGGGCTGTACAATGAGCAGTTCTTC.

The rearrangement links TRBV7-8 to TRBJ1-2; D unclear. The CDR3 extends over 14 amino acids. Germline V gives CDR1 SGHVS, CDR2 FQNEAQ. Trimming cost V 7 bases and J 2 bases, with 14 bases left between them. The CDR3 sequence is CASNLRGVNYGYTF. In nucleotides, the CDR3 is TGTGCCAGCAACCTTCGGGGAGTCAACTATGGCTACACCTTC.

The chain employs TRBV7-9 and TRBJ1-5, with TRBD1 matching 11 bases. The germline V gene has CDR1 SEHNR and CDR2 FQNEAQ (reference sequence). V lost 1 base, J lost 5 bases, and 7 bases stayed unmatched. The CDR3 covers 17 residues. DNA of the CDR3: TGTGCCAGCAGCTTAGATTCGGGACAGGGGGTTTATCAGCCCCAGCATTTT. This translates into CASSLDSGQGVYQPQHF.

The CDR3 sequence is CASSLGGWVLSYEQYF. The CDR3 region has the DNA TGTGCCAGCAGCTTAGGGGGATGGGTTCTCTCCTACGAGCAGTACTTC. This rearrangement joins TRBV11-2 to TRBJ2-7; D gene ambiguous. Germline V gene sequence: CDR1 SGHAT, CDR2 FQNNGV. The CDR3 totals 16 residues. V shed 1 base and J shed 0 bases, with 13 bases lying between them. The full variable domain, in which reference TRBV11-2 and TRBJ2-7 provide the parts outside the CDR3, is EAGVAQSPRYKIIEKRQSVAFWCNPISGHATLYWYQQILGQGPKLLIQFQNNGVVDDSQLPKDRFSAERLKGVDSTLKIQPAKLEDSAVYLCASSLGGWVLSYEQYFGPGTRLTVT.

The chain is built from TRBV14 and TRBJ1-1; D may be TRBD1 (5 bases). This CDR3 has 13 residues. Germline-derived CDR1 and CDR2 are SGHDN and FVKESK. The V end was cut by 2 bases, the J end by 11 bases, with 15 bases between. CDR3 nucleotide sequence: TGTGCCAGCAGCCAAAGGACATCCCAATTGGCTTTCTTT. Amino acids: CASSQRTSQLAFF. Looking up the rest from reference TRBV14 and TRBJ1-1 gives the full variable domain: EAGVTQFPSHSVIEKGQTVTLRCDPISGHDNLYWYRRVMGKEIKFLLHFVKESKQDESGMPNNRFLAERTGGTYSTLKVQPAELEDSGVYFCASSQRTSQLAFFGQGTRLTVV.

This sequence joins TRBV15 and TRBJ2-7; TRBD1 agrees at 8 bases. The V gene's germline CDR1 is LNHNV and CDR2 YYDKDF (reference sequence). CDR3 length: 15 residues. J lost 0 bases, V lost 2 bases, and 3 bases had no gene match. CDR3 loop: CATSRQGASSYEQYF. The CDR3 region has the DNA TGTGCCACCAGCAGACAGGGGGCCAGCTCCTACGAGCAGTACTTC.

The rearrangement joins TRBV30 to TRBJ2-5, with no clear D. V gave up 1 base and J gave up 7 bases, with 10 bases separating them. The CDR3 is 12 amino acids. Germline lookup yields CDR1 GTSNPN and CDR2 SVGIG (reference sequence). CDR3 sequence reads: CAWSDDSGTQYF. For the CDR3, the DNA is TGTGCCTGGAGTGACGATTCCGGGACCCAGTACTTC.

The chain is built from TRBV13 and TRBJ2-7; 9 bases fit TRBD1. Germline assignment: CDR1 PRHDT and CDR2 FYEKMQ (reference sequence). The ends lost 5 bases at V and 5 bases at J; junction bases unmatched: 7. The CDR3 loop spans 14 amino acids. DNA of the CDR3: TGTGCCAGCAGCCCGGGACAGGGAAATCACGAGCAGTACTTC. Amino acid sequence: CASSPGQGNHEQYF.

The V call is TRBV4-1, the J call TRBJ2-7; a weak D match, TRBD1 (5 bases). The germline V gene has CDR1 MGHRA and CDR2 YSYEKL. The V and J ends lost 1 base and 1 base respectively, with 14 bases between them. The length of the CDR3 is 16 residues. DNA for the CDR3: TGCGCCAGCAGCCAAGTGGTGACAGTCGTATCCTACGAGCAGTACTTC. It yields the protein CASSQVVTVVSYEQYF.

This chain links TRBV9 with TRBJ2-1; a weak D match, TRBD2 (6 bases). CDR3 length: 16 amino acids. Trimming removed 4 bases at V and 8 bases at J, with 22 bases between. From germline, CDR1 is SGDLS and CDR2 YYNGEE. The CDR3 coding sequence is TGTGCCAGCAGCCCTATGGGGCGGTTGTCGGGGGATGAGCAGTTCTTC. Translated, it gives CASSPMGRLSGDEQFF.

The CDR3 sequence: CASSGHETDTQYF. CDR3 coding DNA: TGTGCCAGCAGCGGGCACGAGACAGATACGCAGTATTTT. The chain links TRBV5-8 to TRBJ2-3; D not certain. Trimming took 4 bases from V and 3 from J, leaving 9 bases between them. CDR1 and CDR2 from the germline V gene are SGHTS and YDEGEE. The CDR3 loop spans 13 amino acids.

The chain employs TRBV12-3 or TRBV12-4 and TRBJ1-1; D unresolved. V was pared by 4 bases and J by 3 bases, with 21 bases between. This CDR3 contains 17 residues. The CDR3 nucleotides read TGTGCCAGCAGTTCCTCAGGTTACTATGACGATTACACTGAAGCTTTCTTT. It yields the protein CASSSSGYYDDYTEAFF.

The chain couples TRBV12-3 or TRBV12-4 to TRBJ2-1; D possibly matches TRBD1 or TRBD2 (7 bases each). The CDR3 has 14 residues. The V and J ends lost 6 bases and 7 bases respectively, with 16 bases between them. CDR3 residues: CASSPGGGQNEQFF. As DNA, the CDR3 is TGTGCCAGCAGCCCAGGGGGGGGGCAGAATGAGCAGTTCTTC.

The CDR3 sequence is CASRDRDSEAFF. The CDR3 nucleotides are TGTGCCAGCAGGGACCGGGACAGTGAAGCTTTCTTT. This chain connects TRBV27 to TRBJ1-1; 7 bases match TRBD1. The CDR3 spans 12 residues. Germline-derived CDR1 and CDR2 are MNHEY and SMNVEV (reference sequence). V dropped 6 bases and J dropped 7; count of bases not matched to a gene: 5.

The chain uses TRBV9 and TRBJ2-2; 7 bases agree with TRBD2. Per the germline V gene, CDR1 is SGDLS and CDR2 is YYNGEE. The length of the CDR3 is 17 residues. Trimming at V came to 2 bases and at J to 0 bases, leaving 7 bases not matched to a gene. The CDR3 sequence is CASSVASGPTNTGELFF. CDR3 bases: TGTGCCAGCAGCGTTGCTAGCGGCCCAACGAACACCGGGGAGCTGTTTTTT.

The V and J genes are TRBV7-9 and TRBJ2-1; unclear D gene. The V gene lost 1 base and the J gene lost 4 bases, with 8 bases spanning the gap. Germline-derived CDR1 and CDR2 are SEHNR and FQNEAQ (reference sequence). The CDR3 is 14 residues long. CDR3 in amino acids: CASSLVSDYNEQFF. CDR3 sequence (DNA): TGTGCCAGCAGCTTAGTATCGGATTACAATGAGCAGTTCTTC.